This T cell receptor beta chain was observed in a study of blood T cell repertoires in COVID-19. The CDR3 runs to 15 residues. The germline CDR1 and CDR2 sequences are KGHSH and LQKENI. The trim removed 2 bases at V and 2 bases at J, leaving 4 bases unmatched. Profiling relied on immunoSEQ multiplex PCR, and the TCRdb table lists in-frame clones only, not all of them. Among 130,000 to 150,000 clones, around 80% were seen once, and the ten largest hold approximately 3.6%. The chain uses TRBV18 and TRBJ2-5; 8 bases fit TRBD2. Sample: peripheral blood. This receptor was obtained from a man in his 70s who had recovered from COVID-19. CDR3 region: CASSPWASGQETQYF. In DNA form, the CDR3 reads TGTGCCAGCTCACCATGGGCTAGCGGGCAAGAGACCCAGTACTTC.